The 22 T cell receptor beta chains listed next were all sequenced from one sample in a study of blood T cell repertoires in COVID-19. The protocol was immunoSEQ multiplex PCR, while the TCRdb copy is restricted to in-frame clones and leaves out a portion. In the table there are approximately 490,000 clones, 70% to 90% of which are singletons. Sequenced sample: PBMCs or T cells enriched from blood (not recorded which). These receptor sequences come from a woman aged 55-70 years who had recovered from COVID-19.

The rearrangement joins TRBV24-1 to TRBJ2-1; a weak D match, TRBD2 (6 bases). The germline gives CDR1 KGHDR, CDR2 SFDVKD. V was clipped by 3 bases and J by 7 bases, with 12 bases between them. This CDR3 spans 14 amino acids. The CDR3 bases are TGTGCCACCAGTGATCCCGGGACTTCGAATGAGCAGTTCTTC. It codes for CATSDPGTSNEQFF.

This chain connects TRBV28 to TRBJ1-5; 9 bases align to TRBD1. The V segment lost 5 bases and the J segment 15 bases; nucleotides outside the gene matches: 8. The CDR3 has 12 residues. Germline CDR1 is MDHEN and CDR2 is SYDVKM. The CDR3 nucleotides read TGTGCCAGCAGTATATCGACAGGGGGTATGCATTTT. This sequence encodes CASSISTGGMHF.

This clone was recorded once. This chain uses TRBV19 with TRBJ1-4, with a weak D call TRBD1 (5 bases). The V gene lost 5 bases and the J gene lost 3 bases, with 10 bases spanning the gap. Looked up from germline, CDR1 is LNHDA and CDR2 is SQIVND (reference sequence). This CDR3 spans 14 amino acids. CDR3 DNA: TGTGCCAGTAGTCGGAGGGGACCTAATGAAAAACTGTTTTTT. Its protein product is CASSRRGPNEKLFF.

The chain carries TRBV2 and TRBJ2-7; D is perhaps TRBD1 (5 bases). CDR1 is SNHLY and CDR2 is FYNNEI in the germline V gene. V was clipped by 3 bases and J by 1 base, with 13 bases between them. The CDR3 runs 15 residues. CDR3 amino acids: CASSDSGRDSYEQYF. Here the CDR3 DNA reads TGTGCCAGCAGTGATTCGGGCAGGGATTCCTACGAGCAGTACTTC.

This clone was seen just once. The rearrangement links TRBV19 to TRBJ2-7, with 7 bases lining up with TRBD2. V gave up 1 base and J gave up 3 bases; unmatched junction bases: 3. The CDR3 consists of 14 residues. Germline V gene sequence: CDR1 LNHDA, CDR2 SQIVND (reference sequence). The CDR3 DNA reads as TGTGCCAGTAGTATAGGGACTAGTAGCTACGAGCAGTACTTC. It is translated as CASSIGTSSYEQYF.

The chain has TRBV7-9 and TRBJ2-7; the D gene is possibly TRBD2 (5 bases). CDR1 SEHNR and CDR2 FQNEAQ come from the germline V gene (reference sequence). Deletions cut 5 bases from V and 0 bases from J, with 17 bases between. The CDR3 consists of 16 residues. For the CDR3, the DNA is TGTGCCAGCAGCCCTAGCCAGATCAGCAGCTCCTACGAGCAGTACTTC. This sequence encodes CASSPSQISSSYEQYF. Complete variable domain (other parts from reference TRBV7-9 and TRBJ2-7): DTGVSQNPRHKITKRGQNVTFRCDPISEHNRLYWYRQTLGQGPEFLTYFQNEAQLEKSRLLSDRFSAERPKGSFSTLEIQRTEQGDSAMYLCASSPSQISSSYEQYFGPGTRLTVT.

The V and J genes are TRBV9 and TRBJ2-3; possibly TRBD1 for D (5 bases). This CDR3 contains 17 residues. Germline loops: CDR1 SGDLS, CDR2 YYNGEE. With 0 bases removed from V and 4 bases from J, the gap between germline ends came to 18 bases. CDR3: CASSVGSPGWVSDTQYF. For the CDR3, the DNA is TGTGCCAGCAGCGTAGGGTCTCCAGGGTGGGTTTCAGATACGCAGTATTTT.

The chain employs TRBV11-3 and TRBJ1-1, with D possibly being TRBD1 (5 bases). The CDR3 totals 11 residues. V was cut by 6 bases and J by 8 bases, with 10 bases left in between. Germline lookup yields CDR1 SGHNT and CDR2 YENEEA. The DNA for the CDR3 is TGTGCCAGCAGTCAGGGCAGGGAAGCTTTCTTT. Residues: CASSQGREAFF.

The chain uses TRBV6-4 and TRBJ2-3; a possible D gene is TRBD2 (6 bases). The CDR3 sequence is 15 residues long. Trimming removed 4 bases from V and 0 bases from J, with 11 bases in between. The V gene's germline CDR1 is MRHNA and CDR2 SNTAGT. The CDR3 region is CASSVGTGSTDTQYF. DNA of the CDR3: TGTGCCAGCAGTGTAGGGACTGGCAGCACAGATACGCAGTATTTT.

The rearrangement links TRBV6-1 to TRBJ1-5, with D maybe TRBD1 (5 bases). The ends were cut back, 8 bases at V and 3 bases at J, with 14 bases in the middle. Per the germline V gene, CDR1 is MNHNS and CDR2 is SASEGT. This CDR3 has 14 amino acids. For the CDR3, the DNA is TGTGCCAGCCGAACCCCAGGGAACAATCAGCCCCAGCATTTT. It translates to CASRTPGNNQPQHF.

CDR3 in DNA: TGTGCCAGCAGTTTTGCCAGAACAGATACGCAGTATTTT. As protein: CASSFARTDTQYF. The chain employs TRBV27 and TRBJ2-3; D not certain. The CDR3 extends over 13 amino acids. The V and J ends lost 3 bases and 3 bases respectively, with 7 bases between them. CDR1 and CDR2 (germline): MNHEY, SMNVEV (reference sequence).

The chain combines TRBV7-8 with TRBJ2-7; the D gene is possibly TRBD1 (6 bases). Germline V gene data show CDR1 as SGHVS and CDR2 as FQNEAQ. With 1 base removed from V and 2 bases from J, the gap between germline ends came to 9 bases. CDR3 size: 14 residues. CDR3 amino acids: CASSLEGDTYEQYF. CDR3 nucleotide sequence: TGTGCCAGCAGCTTAGAAGGGGACACCTACGAGCAGTACTTC.

The V and J genes are TRBV5-6 and TRBJ1-2; D remains unclear. The V gene's germline CDR1 is SGHDT and CDR2 YYEEEE. CDR3 size: 15 residues. The ends were cut back, 3 bases at V and 4 bases at J, with 16 bases in the middle. The CDR3 DNA reads TGTGCCAGCAGCTCGATCAGAGTAGGCGGCTATGGCTACACCTTC. Its protein is CASSSIRVGGYGYTF.

The chain is built from TRBV29-1 and TRBJ2-2, with 7 bases fitting TRBD1. CDR3 length: 14 amino acids. Trimming at V came to 6 bases and at J to 0 bases, leaving 4 bases not matched to a gene. Germline CDR1 reads SQVTM; CDR2 reads ANQGSEA. In DNA, the CDR3 is TGCAGCGTAACCGGGACAGCGAACACCGGGGAGCTGTTTTTT. Residues: CSVTGTANTGELFF.

The chain recombines TRBV5-3 with TRBJ2-2; TRBD2 aligns across 10 bases. TRBV5-3 is assigned to the ORF class and has an uncertain function. This CDR3 comprises 14 residues. The V segment lost 4 bases and the J segment 4 bases; nucleotides outside the gene matches: 1. The DNA of the CDR3 is TGTGCCAGAAGCCGGACTAGCGGCACCGGGGAGCTGTTTTTT. Translated: CARSRTSGTGELFF.

This chain connects TRBV27 to TRBJ2-7; TRBD1 agrees at 7 bases. The V and J ends lost 5 bases and 3 bases, in that order; junction bases with no gene match: 13. Germline values: CDR1 MNHEY, CDR2 SMNVEV (reference sequence). This CDR3 spans 16 amino acids. The CDR3 here is CASSKRKQGIGYEQYF. DNA for the CDR3: TGTGCCAGCAGTAAAAGGAAACAGGGGATCGGCTACGAGCAGTACTTC.

This sequence joins TRBV6-5 and TRBJ1-3; 7 bases are shared with TRBD1. This CDR3 comprises 14 residues. Trimming cost V 4 bases and J 2 bases; bases outside gene matches: 2. Germline values: CDR1 MNHEY, CDR2 SVGAGI. CDR3 nucleotides: TGTGCCAGCAGTTTAGGGGGCACTGGAAACACCATATATTTT. This codes for CASSLGGTGNTIYF.

This sequence joins TRBV15 and TRBJ1-5, with no clear D. The ends were cut back, 0 bases at V and 4 bases at J, with 4 bases in the middle. This CDR3 has 13 residues. CDR1 and CDR2 (germline): LNHNV, YYDKDF (reference sequence). The CDR3 reads CATSREENQPQHF. Written as DNA, the CDR3 is TGTGCCACCAGCAGAGAGGAGAATCAGCCCCAGCATTTT.

The chain carries TRBV3-1 (or the pseudogene TRBV3-2) and TRBJ1-4, with D uncertain. V lost 2 bases and J lost 4, with 11 bases in between. The CDR3 covers 15 residues. Per germline, CDR1 LGHDT and CDR2 YNNKEL (reference sequence). The chain's CDR3 is CASSQRETGNEKLFF. The CDR3 DNA sequence: TGTGCCAGCAGCCAAAGGGAGACGGGTAATGAAAAACTGTTTTTT.

The CDR3 sequence is CASSPHPTGTTTEAFF. The CDR3, as DNA: TGCGCCAGCAGCCCCCACCCGACCGGGACAACAACTGAAGCTTTCTTT. This chain links TRBV5-1 with TRBJ1-1, with D maybe TRBD1 (6 bases). The V end was cut by 4 bases, the J end by 5 bases, with 21 bases between. In germline, CDR1 is SGHRS, CDR2 YFSETQ. The CDR3 has 16 amino acids.

V usage is TRBV20-1 and J usage is TRBJ2-7; D might be TRBD1 (6 bases). Germline CDR1 reads DFQATT; CDR2 reads SNEGSKA (reference sequence). V was clipped by 3 bases and J by 2 bases, with 8 bases between them. This CDR3 has 12 residues. Here the CDR3 reads CSASGQTYEQYF. CDR3 nucleotide sequence: TGCAGTGCTAGTGGACAGACCTACGAGCAGTACTTC.

This sequence joins TRBV6-6 and TRBJ2-7, with TRBD2 identical over 8 bases. Trimming cost V 5 bases and J 2 bases; bases outside gene matches: 2. The CDR3 covers 13 residues. Germline-derived CDR1 and CDR2 are MNHNY and SVGAGI (reference sequence). CDR3 sequence reads: CASSTGGAYEQYF. The CDR3 coding sequence is TGTGCCAGCAGTACCGGGGGGGCCTACGAGCAGTACTTC.